The 20 T cell receptor beta chains below all came from one sample that was sequenced in a study of blood T cell repertoires in COVID-19. Method: immunoSEQ multiplex PCR; TCRdb's copy keeps in-frame clones and lacks some. The repertoire holds under 200,000 clones, over 75% seen once, with approximately 10% in the top ten. Sequencing input: PBMCs or T cells enriched from blood (not recorded which). Every receptor here comes from a man aged 45 to 65 who had recovered from COVID-19.

This chain joins TRBV7-9 and TRBJ1-4; 7 bases are a match to TRBD1. The CDR3 has 15 amino acids. Germline V gene sequence: CDR1 SEHNR, CDR2 FQNEAQ (reference sequence). J lost 6 bases, V lost 4 bases, and 8 bases had no gene match. CDR3 region: CASSSTGIEDEKLFF. The CDR3, as DNA: TGTGCCAGCAGCTCGACAGGGATCGAGGATGAAAAACTGTTTTTT.

The chain recombines TRBV19 with TRBJ1-1; no definite D call. The ends were cut back, 5 bases at V and 0 bases at J, with 7 bases in the middle. Germline values: CDR1 LNHDA, CDR2 SQIVND (reference sequence). CDR3 length: 13 residues. CDR3 sequence: CASSASVNTEAFF. The CDR3 bases are TGTGCCAGTAGTGCCTCGGTGAACACTGAAGCTTTCTTT. The full variable domain, completed using reference TRBV19 and TRBJ1-1, is DGGITQSPKYLFRKEGQNVTLSCEQNLNHDAMYWYRQDPGQGLRLIYYSQIVNDFQKGDIAEGYSVSREKKESFPLTVTSAQKNPTAFYLCASSASVNTEAFFGQGTRLTVV.

This sequence joins TRBV3-1 (or the pseudogene TRBV3-2) and TRBJ2-1; possible D gene TRBD2, 7 bases. Germline assignment: CDR1 LGHDT and CDR2 YNNKEL (reference sequence). V gave up 0 bases and J gave up 10 bases, with 16 bases separating them. The CDR3 totals 15 residues. As DNA, the CDR3 is TGTGCCAGCAGCCAAGACACGCGGACTAGGGGGGAGCAGTTCTTC. It codes for CASSQDTRTRGEQFF.

The genes are TRBV7-8 and TRBJ2-3; possibly TRBD2 for D (7 bases). Trimming cost V 6 bases and J 4 bases, with 14 bases left between them. CDR3 length: 14 amino acids. The V gene's germline CDR1 is SGHVS and CDR2 FQNEAQ. CDR3 nucleotide sequence: TGTGCCAGCAGGCCGGGGGGCGCGGCAGATACGCAGTATTTT. Its translation: CASRPGGAADTQYF.

DNA of the CDR3: TGTGCCAGCAGTTTAATCCGGGCCGGGGAGCTGTTTTTT. Amino acids: CASSLIRAGELFF. The chain employs TRBV12-3 or TRBV12-4 and TRBJ2-2; no definite D call. The CDR3 has 13 amino acids. V was shortened by 2 bases and J by 6 bases, with 7 bases between the two germline ends.

The CDR3: CASSSRQGANQYF. The CDR3, as DNA: TGTGCCAGCAGTTCGCGACAGGGGGCAAATCAGTACTTC. The chain employs TRBV12-3 or TRBV12-4 and TRBJ2-7; 10 bases align to TRBD1. Unmatched junction bases numbered 7, after V lost 4 bases and J lost 10 bases. The CDR3 totals 13 residues.

V usage is TRBV19 and J usage is TRBJ2-1; the match to TRBD1 covers 12 bases. Germline-derived CDR1 and CDR2 are LNHDA and SQIVND (reference sequence). This CDR3 region has 14 residues. The J segment lost 10 bases and the V segment lost 3 bases, leaving 4 bases of the junction unmatched. The CDR3 here is CASSIRDRGLEQFF. The CDR3 DNA sequence: TGTGCCAGTAGTATCCGGGACAGGGGGCTAGAGCAGTTCTTC. Full variable domain (outside the CDR3, taken from reference TRBV19 and TRBJ2-1): DGGITQSPKYLFRKEGQNVTLSCEQNLNHDAMYWYRQDPGQGLRLIYYSQIVNDFQKGDIAEGYSVSREKKESFPLTVTSAQKNPTAFYLCASSIRDRGLEQFFGPGTRLTVL.

This clone was counted only a few times. The chain combines TRBV30 with TRBJ2-7; D is uncertain. The CDR3 is 11 amino acids. V shed 1 base and J shed 7 bases, with 8 bases lying between them. In germline, CDR1 is GTSNPN, CDR2 SVGIG (reference sequence). The CDR3 DNA sequence: TGTGCCTGGAGTGAAGCTTTGGAGCAGTACTTC. Translated: CAWSEALEQYF.

This clone was observed a few times. The rearrangement links TRBV27 to TRBJ1-1; 7 bases fit TRBD1. Germline loops: CDR1 MNHEY, CDR2 SMNVEV (reference sequence). J gave up 1 base and V 3 bases, and 8 bases lay outside the gene matches. There are 16 residues in the CDR3. CDR3: CASSFSGTVWNTEAFF. For the CDR3, the DNA is TGTGCCAGCAGTTTTTCCGGGACAGTCTGGAACACTGAAGCTTTCTTT.

The rearrangement uses TRBV28 and TRBJ2-7; maybe TRBD2 (5 bases). This CDR3 contains 16 residues. With 5 bases removed from V and 2 bases from J, the gap between germline ends came to 19 bases. CDR1 and CDR2 from the germline V gene are MDHEN and SYDVKM. CDR3 DNA sequence: TGTGCCAGCAGTCCCCCGGGATCGTGGGGAGCCTACGAGCAGTACTTC. Amino acid sequence: CASSPPGSWGAYEQYF. Looking up the rest from reference TRBV28 and TRBJ2-7 gives the full variable domain: DVKVTQSSRYLVKRTGEKVFLECVQDMDHENMFWYRQDPGLGLRLIYFSYDVKMKEKGDIPEGYSVSREKKERFSLILESASTNQTSMYLCASSPPGSWGAYEQYFGPGTRLTVT.

CDR3 DNA: TGTGCCACCAGCAGAGATTGGTCTAACCAAGAGACCCAGTACTTC. It codes for CATSRDWSNQETQYF. This chain links TRBV15 with TRBJ2-5; D is uncertain. Trimming stripped 0 bases from V and 0 bases from J, with 8 bases between. This CDR3 spans 15 amino acids. Germline loops: CDR1 LNHNV, CDR2 YYDKDF (reference sequence). The full variable domain, its missing parts supplied by reference TRBV15 and TRBJ2-5, is DAMVIQNPRYQVTQFGKPVTLSCSQTLNHNVMYWYQQKSSQAPKLLFHYYDKDFNNEADTPDNFQSRRPNTSFCFLDIRSPGLGDTAMYLCATSRDWSNQETQYFGPGTRLLVL.

The rearrangement uses TRBV14 and TRBJ1-1, with a tentative D call TRBD1 (6 bases). V was cut by 6 bases and J by 5 bases, with 13 bases left in between. The CDR3 is made up of 13 amino acids. CDR1 is SGHDN and CDR2 is FVKESK in the germline V gene. CDR3 DNA sequence: TGTGCCAGCAGTACAGGGAGTAGTACTGAAGCTTTCTTT. Translating gives CASSTGSSTEAFF.

This sequence joins TRBV27 and TRBJ2-7, with 12 positions matching TRBD1. Germline V CDR1 and CDR2: MNHEY, SMNVEV (reference sequence). Trimming at V came to 4 bases and at J to 5 bases, leaving 12 bases not matched to a gene. The CDR3 loop spans 17 amino acids. CDR3 DNA sequence: TGTGCCAGCAGTTCCCGGGACAGGGGGCTCCCCGGGGACGAGCAGTACTTC. Amino acids: CASSSRDRGLPGDEQYF.

The V gene is TRBV19, the J gene TRBJ1-5; TRBD1 agrees at 8 bases. The CDR3 contains 14 residues. V lost 6 bases to trimming and J lost 7 bases; unmatched junction nucleotides: 8. The germline gives CDR1 LNHDA, CDR2 SQIVND (reference sequence). CDR3 sequence reads: CASRRTGNSQPQHF. The CDR3 DNA sequence: TGTGCCAGTAGAAGGACAGGGAATTCGCAGCCCCAGCATTTT.

The gene calls are TRBV19 and TRBJ2-7; 8 bases fit TRBD1. Germline V gene data show CDR1 as LNHDA and CDR2 as SQIVND (reference sequence). The CDR3 runs to 15 residues. Trimming removed 3 bases from V and 0 bases from J; junction bases left unmatched: 4. In nucleotides, the CDR3 is TGTGCCAGTAGTATCCGGGGACAGGCCTCCTACGAGCAGTACTTC. Its translation: CASSIRGQASYEQYF.

This clone was counted only a few times. This chain joins TRBV7-9 and TRBJ1-1, with 7 bases matching TRBD1. Trimming at V came to 8 bases and at J to 6 bases, leaving 6 bases not matched to a gene. The CDR3 totals 12 residues. CDR1 is SEHNR and CDR2 is FQNEAQ in the germline V gene (reference sequence). This CDR3 is CASSGQEAEAFF. In DNA form, the CDR3 reads TGTGCCAGCTCTGGACAGGAGGCTGAAGCTTTCTTT.

The chain uses TRBV18 and TRBJ1-1; TRBD1 aligns across 8 bases. Unmatched junction bases numbered 12, after V lost 2 bases and J lost 1 base. The CDR3 spans 18 residues. CDR1 and CDR2 (germline): KGHSH, LQKENI. The CDR3 DNA follows: TGTGCCAGCTCACCAACATCGGCAGGGGGCTCGGGGAACACTGAAGCTTTCTTT. Translated, it gives CASSPTSAGGSGNTEAFF.

V and J are TRBV12-3 or TRBV12-4 and TRBJ1-4; TRBD1 might be the D (6 bases). Trimming removed 5 bases at V and 8 bases at J, with 6 bases between. The CDR3 extends over 11 amino acids. The CDR3 loop is CASSTGEKLFF. The CDR3 bases are TGTGCCAGCAGTACAGGGGAAAAACTGTTTTTT.

This clone has a handful of counts. The gene calls are TRBV19 and TRBJ1-2; D possibly corresponds to TRBD1 (6 bases). The CDR3 runs 16 residues. Germline V lookup: CDR1 LNHDA, CDR2 SQIVND (reference sequence). V lost 6 bases and J 8 bases, leaving 25 bases between the germline ends. CDR3 nucleotides: TGTGCCAGTAGGCCGGAAATTGTCAGGGGCTCGAGCGGCTACACCTTC. It encodes CASRPEIVRGSSGYTF.

This sequence joins TRBV4-1 and TRBJ2-3; D gene ambiguous. Trimming removed 0 bases at V and 3 bases at J, with 4 bases between. This CDR3 region has 13 residues. CDR1 is MGHRA and CDR2 is YSYEKL in the germline V gene. CDR3 coding DNA: TGCGCCAGCAGCCAAGAGAGGACAGATACGCAGTATTTT. It specifies CASSQERTDTQYF.